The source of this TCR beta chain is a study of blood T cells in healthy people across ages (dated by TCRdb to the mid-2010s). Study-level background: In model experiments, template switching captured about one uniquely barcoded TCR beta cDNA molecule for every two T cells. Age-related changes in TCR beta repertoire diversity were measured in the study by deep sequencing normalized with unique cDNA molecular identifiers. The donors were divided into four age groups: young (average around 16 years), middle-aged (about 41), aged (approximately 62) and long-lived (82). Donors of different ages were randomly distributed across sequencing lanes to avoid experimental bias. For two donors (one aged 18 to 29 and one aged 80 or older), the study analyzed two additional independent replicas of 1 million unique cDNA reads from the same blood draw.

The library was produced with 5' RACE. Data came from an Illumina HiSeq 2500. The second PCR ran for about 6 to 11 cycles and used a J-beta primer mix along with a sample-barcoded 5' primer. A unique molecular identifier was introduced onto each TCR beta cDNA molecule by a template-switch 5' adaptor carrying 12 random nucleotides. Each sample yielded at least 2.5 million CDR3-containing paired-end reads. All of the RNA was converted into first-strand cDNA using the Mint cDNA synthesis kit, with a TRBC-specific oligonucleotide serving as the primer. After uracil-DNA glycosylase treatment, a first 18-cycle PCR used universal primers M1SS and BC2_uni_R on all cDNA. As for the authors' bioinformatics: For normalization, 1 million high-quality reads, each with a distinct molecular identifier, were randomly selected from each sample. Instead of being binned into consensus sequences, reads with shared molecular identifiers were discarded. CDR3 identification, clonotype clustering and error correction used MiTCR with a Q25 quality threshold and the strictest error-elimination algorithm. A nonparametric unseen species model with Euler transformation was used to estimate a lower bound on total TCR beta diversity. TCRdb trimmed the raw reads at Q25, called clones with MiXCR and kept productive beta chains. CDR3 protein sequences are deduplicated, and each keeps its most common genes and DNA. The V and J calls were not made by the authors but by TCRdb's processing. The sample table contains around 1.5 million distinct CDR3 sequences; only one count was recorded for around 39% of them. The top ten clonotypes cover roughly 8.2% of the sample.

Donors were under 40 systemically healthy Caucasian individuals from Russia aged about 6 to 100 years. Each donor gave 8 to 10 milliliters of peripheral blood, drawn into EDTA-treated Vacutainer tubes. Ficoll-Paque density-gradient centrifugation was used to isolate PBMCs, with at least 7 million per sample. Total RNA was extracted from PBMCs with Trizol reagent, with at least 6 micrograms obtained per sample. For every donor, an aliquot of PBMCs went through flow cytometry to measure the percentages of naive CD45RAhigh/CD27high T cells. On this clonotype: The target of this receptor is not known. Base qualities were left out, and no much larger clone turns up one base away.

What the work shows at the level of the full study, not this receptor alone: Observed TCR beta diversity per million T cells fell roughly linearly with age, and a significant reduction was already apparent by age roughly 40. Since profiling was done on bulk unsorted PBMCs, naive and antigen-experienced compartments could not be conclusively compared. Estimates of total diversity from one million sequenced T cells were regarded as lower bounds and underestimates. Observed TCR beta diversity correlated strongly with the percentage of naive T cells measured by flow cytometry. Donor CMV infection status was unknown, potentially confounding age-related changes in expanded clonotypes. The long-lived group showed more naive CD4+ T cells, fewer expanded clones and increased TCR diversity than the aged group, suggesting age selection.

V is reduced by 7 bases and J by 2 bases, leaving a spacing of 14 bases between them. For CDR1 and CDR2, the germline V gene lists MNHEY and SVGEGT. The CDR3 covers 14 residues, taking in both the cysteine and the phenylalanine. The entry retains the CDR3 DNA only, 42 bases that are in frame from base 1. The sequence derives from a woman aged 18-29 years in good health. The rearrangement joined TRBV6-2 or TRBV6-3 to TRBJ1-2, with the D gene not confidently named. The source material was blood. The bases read TGTGCCAGCATCCCGTCGGCCGTGAACTATGGCTACACCTTC. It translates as CASIPSAVNYGYTF.